This is a list of T cell receptor beta chains from one sample in a study of T-cell memory formation after mild COVID-19. TCRdb re-derived calls from the 5' RACE reads in MiXCR, one entry per CDR3 protein. The top ten hold 20% to 25% of the sample, which has about 270,000 distinct CDR3 sequences, roughly 15% seen once. The material sequenced was PBMCs or a T cell subset sorted from them (not recorded which). These TCRs come from a man younger than 35 who had mild COVID-19 (a few samples of this study predate the infection). Cell type and time point are not known. The CDR3 runs from the conserved cysteine through the conserved F or W. D genes are given only for firm matches. Clone size appears in some rows only: once, few, many, or a class for an expanded clone.

D gene: .; J gene: TRBJ2-5; V gene: TRBV4-3; clone size: many; CDR3 DNA: TGCGCCAGCAGCCAAAGCAGGCAAGAGACCCAGTACTTC; CDR3 protein: CASSQSRQETQYF
D gene: TRBD2; J gene: TRBJ2-2; V gene: TRBV7-6; clone size: few; CDR3 DNA: TGTGCCAGCAGCTTATCGGCGGGGGAGGACACCGGGGAGCTGTTTTTT; CDR3 protein: CASSLSAGEDTGELFF
D gene: .; J gene: TRBJ2-6; V gene: TRBV6-1; clone size: once; CDR3 DNA: TGTGCCAGCAGTGAAATCTCCGCTGGGGCCAACGTCCTGACTTTC; CDR3 protein: CASSEISAGANVLTF
D gene: .; J gene: TRBJ1-2; V gene: TRBV29-1; clone size: few; CDR3 DNA: TGCAGCGTGCGTACAGGTTCAGCTAACTATGGCTACACCTTC; CDR3 protein: CSVRTGSANYGYTF
D gene: TRBD1; J gene: TRBJ1-2; V gene: TRBV15; clone size: .; CDR3 DNA: TGTGCCACCAGCAGAGTAACAGGGGTTGGCTACACCTTC; CDR3 protein: CATSRVTGVGYTF
D gene: .; J gene: TRBJ1-5; V gene: TRBV6-2/TRBV6-3; clone size: .; CDR3 DNA: TGTGCCAGCAGTTACAGGCAGGTTAATCAGCCCCAGCATTTT; CDR3 protein: CASSYRQVNQPQHF
D gene: .; J gene: TRBJ2-3; V gene: TRBV12-3/TRBV12-4; clone size: .; CDR3 DNA: TGTGCCAGCAGTTTGGTAGAGCACGCTGCAGATACGCAGTATTTT; CDR3 protein: CASSLVEHAADTQYF
D gene: .; J gene: TRBJ1-5; V gene: TRBV4-1; clone size: .; CDR3 DNA: TGCGCCAGCAGCCAAGATCCAGGGACGGTTGTTCAGCCCCAGCATTTT; CDR3 protein: CASSQDPGTVVQPQHF
D gene: .; J gene: TRBJ2-7; V gene: TRBV20-1; clone size: .; CDR3 DNA: TGCAGTGCTAGACCAAAGACCCTAGGGGTCGAGCAGTACTTC; CDR3 protein: CSARPKTLGVEQYF
D gene: .; J gene: TRBJ2-1; V gene: TRBV12-3/TRBV12-4; clone size: many; CDR3 DNA: TGTGCCAGCAGTTTTTTACTCGGGGGGCCGGGAGAGCAGTTCTTC; CDR3 protein: CASSFLLGGPGEQFF
D gene: .; J gene: TRBJ1-4; V gene: TRBV20-1; clone size: few; CDR3 DNA: TGCAGTGCGGGCGAGTGGAAACTGTTTTTT; CDR3 protein: CSAGEWKLFF
D gene: TRBD1; J gene: TRBJ1-3; V gene: TRBV10-3; clone size: .; CDR3 DNA: TGTGCCATCAGTGAGTTGGACAGGGGAGTCTCTGGAAACACCATATATTTT; CDR3 protein: CAISELDRGVSGNTIYF
D gene: .; J gene: TRBJ1-3; V gene: TRBV4-1; clone size: few; CDR3 DNA: TGCGCCAGCAGCCAAGCCGGGTTTGCCGGAAACACCATATATTTT; CDR3 protein: CASSQAGFAGNTIYF
D gene: .; J gene: TRBJ1-5; V gene: TRBV7-6; clone size: few; CDR3 DNA: TGTGCCAGCAGCTTGGCGGGTCAGCCCCAGCATTTT; CDR3 protein: CASSLAGQPQHF
D gene: TRBD1; J gene: TRBJ1-2; V gene: TRBV20-1; clone size: .; CDR3 DNA: TGCAGTGCTGAGGACAGGGAAGATGACTATGGCTACACCTTC; CDR3 protein: CSAEDREDDYGYTF
D gene: .; J gene: TRBJ2-2; V gene: TRBV6-2/TRBV6-3; clone size: .; CDR3 DNA: TGTGCCAGCAGTTATGACCTGGGGGCCGGGGAGCTGTTTTTT; CDR3 protein: CASSYDLGAGELFF
D gene: .; J gene: TRBJ2-3; V gene: TRBV7-9; clone size: few; CDR3 DNA: TGTGCCAGCAGCTTAGCTGGGGCATTTGATACGCAGTATTTT; CDR3 protein: CASSLAGAFDTQYF
D gene: .; J gene: TRBJ1-2; V gene: TRBV5-1; clone size: few; CDR3 DNA: TGCGCCAGCAGGTTTGGGTCGCAGGGGAACTATGGCTACACCTTC; CDR3 protein: CASRFGSQGNYGYTF
D gene: TRBD1; J gene: TRBJ2-2; V gene: TRBV6-5; clone size: many; CDR3 DNA: TGTGCCAGCAGTTATGGGACAGGGCTTCCCGGGGAGCTGTTTTTT; CDR3 protein: CASSYGTGLPGELFF
D gene: .; J gene: TRBJ1-2; V gene: TRBV20-1; clone size: .; CDR3 DNA: TGCAGTGGAAACAGGGTGGTTGGCGGCTACACCTTC; CDR3 protein: CSGNRVVGGYTF
D gene: TRBD2; J gene: TRBJ2-1; V gene: TRBV4-3; clone size: many; CDR3 DNA: TGCGCCAGCAGCCAAGAGCCAGCGGGGGTATTAAAGCAGTTCTTC; CDR3 protein: CASSQEPAGVLKQFF
D gene: .; J gene: TRBJ2-2; V gene: TRBV6-4; clone size: few; CDR3 DNA: TGTGCCAGCCGTTGGGGTGCGAACACCGGGGAGCTGTTTTTT; CDR3 protein: CASRWGANTGELFF
D gene: .; J gene: TRBJ2-5; V gene: TRBV11-2; clone size: few; CDR3 DNA: TGTGCCAGCAGTCTCTCTTGGGGGTTAGGGGGAGAGACCCAGTACTTC; CDR3 protein: CASSLSWGLGGETQYF
D gene: .; J gene: TRBJ2-2; V gene: TRBV5-5; clone size: few; CDR3 DNA: TGTGCCAGCAGCTCAGGACACTTCACCGGGGAGCTGTTTTTT; CDR3 protein: CASSSGHFTGELFF
D gene: TRBD2; J gene: TRBJ2-2; V gene: TRBV4-1; clone size: many; CDR3 DNA: TGCGCCAGCAGCCAAGCAAGCGGGGTTGACGGGGAGCTGTTTTTT; CDR3 protein: CASSQASGVDGELFF
D gene: .; J gene: TRBJ2-3; V gene: TRBV7-3; clone size: .; CDR3 DNA: TGTGCCAGCAGCTTAAGCGGGCAGGGCATGGGGAATACGCAGTATTTT; CDR3 protein: CASSLSGQGMGNTQYF
D gene: TRBD1; J gene: TRBJ1-1; V gene: TRBV29-1; clone size: .; CDR3 DNA: TGCAGCGCTTACAGGGGGACGACCACTGAAGCTTTCTTT; CDR3 protein: CSAYRGTTTEAFF
D gene: .; J gene: TRBJ1-3; V gene: TRBV6-2/TRBV6-3; clone size: .; CDR3 DNA: TGTGCCAGCAGTTGGGACCGCCCTGGAAACACCATATATTTT; CDR3 protein: CASSWDRPGNTIYF
D gene: .; J gene: TRBJ1-6; V gene: TRBV5-1; clone size: many; CDR3 DNA: TGCGCCAGCAGCCAGGCAGGAATTTCACCCCTCCACTTT; CDR3 protein: CASSQAGISPLHF
D gene: .; J gene: TRBJ2-3; V gene: TRBV29-1; clone size: .; CDR3 DNA: TGCAGCGTTGAAGAGCTACAGGGTGACAGGTCAAGCACAGATACGCAGTATTTT; CDR3 protein: CSVEELQGDRSSTDTQYF
D gene: TRBD1; J gene: TRBJ1-2; V gene: TRBV6-5; clone size: few; CDR3 DNA: TGTGCCATCGCAGGGGGAGGTGGCTACACCTTC; CDR3 protein: CAIAGGGGYTF
D gene: .; J gene: TRBJ1-1; V gene: TRBV4-2; clone size: .; CDR3 DNA: TGTGCCAGCAGCCAACAGGGAGAGACTGAAGCTTTCTTT; CDR3 protein: CASSQQGETEAFF
D gene: TRBD2; J gene: TRBJ2-3; V gene: TRBV4-3; clone size: .; CDR3 DNA: TGCGCCAGCAGCATACTAGCGGGGCCTAGCACAGATACGCAGTATTTT; CDR3 protein: CASSILAGPSTDTQYF
D gene: .; J gene: TRBJ1-5; V gene: TRBV6-2/TRBV6-3; clone size: .; CDR3 DNA: TGTGCCAGCACCTTAGCGGACCCGAATCAGCCCCAGCATTTT; CDR3 protein: CASTLADPNQPQHF
D gene: TRBD1; J gene: TRBJ2-7; V gene: TRBV9; clone size: .; CDR3 DNA: TGTGCCAGCAGCGTTGGGGGACAGGGGTCATCCTACGAGCAGTACTTC; CDR3 protein: CASSVGGQGSSYEQYF
D gene: .; J gene: TRBJ2-5; V gene: TRBV27; clone size: few; CDR3 DNA: TGTGCCAGCAGTTTATTTGGGGAACAAGAGACCCAGTACTTC; CDR3 protein: CASSLFGEQETQYF
D gene: .; J gene: TRBJ2-3; V gene: TRBV5-1; clone size: many; CDR3 DNA: TGCGCCAGCAGCTTGGACAGGGTTGGAGGCACGCAGTATTTT; CDR3 protein: CASSLDRVGGTQYF
D gene: .; J gene: TRBJ1-2; V gene: TRBV6-2/TRBV6-3; clone size: .; CDR3 DNA: TGTGCCAGCAGTTATGGGAACAACGACTATGGCTACACCTTC; CDR3 protein: CASSYGNNDYGYTF
D gene: .; J gene: TRBJ1-1; V gene: TRBV20-1; clone size: .; CDR3 DNA: TGCAGTGCTAGGCTGCTGACCACTGAAGCTTTCTTT; CDR3 protein: CSARLLTTEAFF